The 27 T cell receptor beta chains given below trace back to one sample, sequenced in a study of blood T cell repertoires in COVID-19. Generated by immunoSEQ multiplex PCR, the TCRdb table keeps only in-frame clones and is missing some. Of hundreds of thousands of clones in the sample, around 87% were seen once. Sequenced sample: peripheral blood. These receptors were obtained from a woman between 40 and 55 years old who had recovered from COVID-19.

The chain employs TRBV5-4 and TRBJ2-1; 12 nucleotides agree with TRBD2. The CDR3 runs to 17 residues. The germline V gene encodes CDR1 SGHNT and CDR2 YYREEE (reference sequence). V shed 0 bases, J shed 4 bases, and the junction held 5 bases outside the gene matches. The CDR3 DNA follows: TGTGCCAGCAGCTTGGGCCAGACTAGCGGGGGATACAATGAGCAGTTCTTC. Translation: CASSLGQTSGGYNEQFF.

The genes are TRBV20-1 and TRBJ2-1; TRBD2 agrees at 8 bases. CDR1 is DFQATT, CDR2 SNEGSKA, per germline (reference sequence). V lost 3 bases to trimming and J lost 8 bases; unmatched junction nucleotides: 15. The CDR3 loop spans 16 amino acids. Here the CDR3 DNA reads TGCAGTGCTAGTCGCCGGGGGGGCCGAGTCCGGGATGAGCAGTTCTTC. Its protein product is CSASRRGGRVRDEQFF.

In nucleotides, the CDR3 is TGTGCCAGCAGCTTAGAGGCTAGCGGGGGCGGATACGAGCAGTACTTC. Its translation is CASSLEASGGGYEQYF. V is TRBV11-2 and J is TRBJ2-7; 10 nucleotides line up with TRBD2. The V gene's germline CDR1 is SGHAT and CDR2 FQNNGV. The CDR3 has 16 residues. With 0 bases clipped from V and 4 bases from J, the junction kept 6 bases outside the gene matches.

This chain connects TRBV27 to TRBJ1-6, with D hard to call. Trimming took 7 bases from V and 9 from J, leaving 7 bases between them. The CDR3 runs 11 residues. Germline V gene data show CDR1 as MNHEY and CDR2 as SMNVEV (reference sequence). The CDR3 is CASTYGSPLHF. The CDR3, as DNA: TGTGCCAGCACCTACGGTTCACCCCTCCACTTT.

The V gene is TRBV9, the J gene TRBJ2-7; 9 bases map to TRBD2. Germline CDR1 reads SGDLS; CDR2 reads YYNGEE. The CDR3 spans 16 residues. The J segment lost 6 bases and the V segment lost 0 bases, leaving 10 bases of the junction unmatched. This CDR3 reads CASSVGPGTSKGEQYF. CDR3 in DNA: TGTGCCAGCAGCGTAGGCCCCGGGACTAGCAAAGGCGAGCAGTACTTC.

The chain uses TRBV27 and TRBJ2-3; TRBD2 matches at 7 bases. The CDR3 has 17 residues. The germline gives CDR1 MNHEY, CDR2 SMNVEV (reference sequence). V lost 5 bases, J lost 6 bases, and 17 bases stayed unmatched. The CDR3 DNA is TGTGCCAGCAGTGAAATCCCCCGTCCCGGGAGGATGGATACGCAGTATTTT. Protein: CASSEIPRPGRMDTQYF.

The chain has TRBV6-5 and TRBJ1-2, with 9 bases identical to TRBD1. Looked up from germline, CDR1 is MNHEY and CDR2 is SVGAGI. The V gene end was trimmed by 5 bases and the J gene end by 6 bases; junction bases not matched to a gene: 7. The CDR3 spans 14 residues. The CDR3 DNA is TGTGCCAGCAGTCAAACCGGGACAGGGCATGGCTACACCTTC. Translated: CASSQTGTGHGYTF.

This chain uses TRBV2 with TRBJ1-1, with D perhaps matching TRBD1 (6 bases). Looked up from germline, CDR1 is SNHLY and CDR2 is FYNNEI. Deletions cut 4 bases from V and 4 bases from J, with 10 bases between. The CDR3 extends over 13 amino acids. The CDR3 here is CASSARGRTEAFF. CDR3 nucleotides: TGTGCCAGCAGTGCCAGGGGTCGCACTGAAGCTTTCTTT.

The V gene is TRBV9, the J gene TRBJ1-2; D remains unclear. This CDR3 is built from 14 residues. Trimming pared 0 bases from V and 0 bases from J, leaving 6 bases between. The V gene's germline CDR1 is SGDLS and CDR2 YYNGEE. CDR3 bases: TGTGCCAGCAGCGTAGGGACTTCTAACTATGGCTACACCTTC. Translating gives CASSVGTSNYGYTF.

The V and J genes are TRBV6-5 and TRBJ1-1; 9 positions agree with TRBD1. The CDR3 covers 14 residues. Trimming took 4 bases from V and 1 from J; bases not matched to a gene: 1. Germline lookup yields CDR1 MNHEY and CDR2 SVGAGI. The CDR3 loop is CASSSDRGNTEAFF. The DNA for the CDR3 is TGTGCCAGCAGTTCGGACAGGGGGAACACTGAAGCTTTCTTT.

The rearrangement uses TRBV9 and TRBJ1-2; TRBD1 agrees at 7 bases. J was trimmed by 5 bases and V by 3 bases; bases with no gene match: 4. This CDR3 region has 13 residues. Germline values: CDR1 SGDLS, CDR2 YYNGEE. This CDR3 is CASSDGTVYGYTF. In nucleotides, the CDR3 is TGTGCCAGCAGCGACGGGACAGTTTATGGCTACACCTTC.

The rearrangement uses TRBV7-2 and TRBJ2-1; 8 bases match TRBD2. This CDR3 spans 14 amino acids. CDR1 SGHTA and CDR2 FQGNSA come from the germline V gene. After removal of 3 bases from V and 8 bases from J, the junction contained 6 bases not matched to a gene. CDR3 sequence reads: CASSFRGGRHEQFF. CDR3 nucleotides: TGTGCCAGCAGCTTCCGGGGGGGCCGTCATGAGCAGTTCTTC.

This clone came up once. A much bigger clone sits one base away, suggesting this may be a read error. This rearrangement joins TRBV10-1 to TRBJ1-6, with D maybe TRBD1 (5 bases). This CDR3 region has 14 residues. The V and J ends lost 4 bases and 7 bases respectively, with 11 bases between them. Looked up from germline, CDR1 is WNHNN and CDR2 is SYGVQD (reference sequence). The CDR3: CASSARGKNSPLHF. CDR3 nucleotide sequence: TGCGCCAGCAGTGCAAGGGGAAAAAATTCACCCCTCCACTTT.

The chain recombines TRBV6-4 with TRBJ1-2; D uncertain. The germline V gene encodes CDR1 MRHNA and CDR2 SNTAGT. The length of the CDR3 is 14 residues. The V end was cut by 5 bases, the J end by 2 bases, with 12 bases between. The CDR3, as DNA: TGTGCCAGCAGTCCCGGACTGCCGAACTATGGCTACACCTTC. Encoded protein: CASSPGLPNYGYTF.

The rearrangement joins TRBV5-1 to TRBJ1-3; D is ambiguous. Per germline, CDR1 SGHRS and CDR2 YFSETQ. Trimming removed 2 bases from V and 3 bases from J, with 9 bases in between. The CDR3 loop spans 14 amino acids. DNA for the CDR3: TGCGCCAGCAGCTTCGCCGGGGTTGGAAACACCATATATTTT. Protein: CASSFAGVGNTIYF.

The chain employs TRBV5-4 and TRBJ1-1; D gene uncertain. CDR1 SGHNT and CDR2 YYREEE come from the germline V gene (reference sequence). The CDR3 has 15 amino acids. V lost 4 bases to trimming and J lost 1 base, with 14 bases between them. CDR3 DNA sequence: TGTGCCAGCAGCCGCACGGCTGGAGCGAACACTGAAGCTTTCTTT. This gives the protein CASSRTAGANTEAFF.

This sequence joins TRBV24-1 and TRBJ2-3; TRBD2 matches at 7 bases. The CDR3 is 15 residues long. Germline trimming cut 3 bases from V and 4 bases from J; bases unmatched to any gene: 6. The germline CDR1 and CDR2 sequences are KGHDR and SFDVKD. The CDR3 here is CATSDTRGESDTQYF. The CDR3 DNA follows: TGTGCCACCAGTGATACACGGGGGGAGTCAGATACGCAGTATTTT.

CDR3 sequence reads: CASSGGGRLDTDTQYF. The DNA for the CDR3 is TGTGCCAGCAGTGGAGGAGGAAGGTTAGATACAGATACGCAGTATTTT. The chain uses TRBV25-1 and TRBJ2-3, with D perhaps matching TRBD2 (5 bases). CDR1 is MGHDK, CDR2 SYGVNS, per germline. The CDR3 is 16 amino acids. V was trimmed by 4 bases and J by 3 bases, leaving 17 bases between them.

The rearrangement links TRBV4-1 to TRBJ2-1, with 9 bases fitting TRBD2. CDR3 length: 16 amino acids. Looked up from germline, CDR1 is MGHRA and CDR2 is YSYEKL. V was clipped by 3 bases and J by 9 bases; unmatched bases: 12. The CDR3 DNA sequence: TGCGCCAGCAGCCATGGGGGTAGCGGGGGCGAGTTTGAGCAGTTCTTC. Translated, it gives CASSHGGSGGEFEQFF.

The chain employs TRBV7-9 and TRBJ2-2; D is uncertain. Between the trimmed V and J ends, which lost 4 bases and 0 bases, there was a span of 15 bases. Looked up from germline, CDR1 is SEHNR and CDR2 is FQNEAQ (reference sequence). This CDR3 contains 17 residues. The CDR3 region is CASSSPPGQANTGELFF. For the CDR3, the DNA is TGTGCCAGCAGCTCCCCCCCCGGTCAAGCGAACACCGGGGAGCTGTTTTTT. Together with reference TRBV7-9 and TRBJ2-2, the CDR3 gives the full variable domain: DTGVSQNPRHKITKRGQNVTFRCDPISEHNRLYWYRQTLGQGPEFLTYFQNEAQLEKSRLLSDRFSAERPKGSFSTLEIQRTEQGDSAMYLCASSSPPGQANTGELFFGEGSRLTVL.

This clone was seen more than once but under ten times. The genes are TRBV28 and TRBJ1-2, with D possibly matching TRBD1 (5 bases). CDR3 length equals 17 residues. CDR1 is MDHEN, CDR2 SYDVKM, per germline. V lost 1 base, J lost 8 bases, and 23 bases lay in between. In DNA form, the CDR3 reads TGTGCCAGCAGTTTATTTACACAGGCTCGTCCTTATAACGGCTACACCTTC. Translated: CASSLFTQARPYNGYTF.

The CDR3 is CASSASLAGERQETQYF. The CDR3 coding sequence is TGTGCCAGCAGCGCGTCACTAGCGGGGGAAAGGCAAGAGACCCAGTACTTC. V and J are TRBV3-1 (or the pseudogene TRBV3-2) and TRBJ2-5, with 11 bases matching TRBD2. Germline V gene lookup returns CDR1 LGHDT and CDR2 YNNKEL (reference sequence). The CDR3 has 17 amino acids. With V trimmed by 5 bases and J by 2 bases, 10 bases remained unmatched.

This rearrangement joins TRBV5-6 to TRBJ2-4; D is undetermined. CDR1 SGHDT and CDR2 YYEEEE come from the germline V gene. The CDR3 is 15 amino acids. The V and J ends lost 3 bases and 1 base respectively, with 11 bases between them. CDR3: CASSSTTGAKNIQYF. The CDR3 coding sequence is TGTGCCAGCAGCTCGACGACCGGGGCCAAAAACATTCAGTACTTC.

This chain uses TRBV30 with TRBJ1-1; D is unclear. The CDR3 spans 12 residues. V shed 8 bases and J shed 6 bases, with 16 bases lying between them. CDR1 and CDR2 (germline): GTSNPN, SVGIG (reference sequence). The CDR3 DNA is TGTGCCCAGACGCGGGGTGAGTCTGAAGCTTTCTTT. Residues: CAQTRGESEAFF.

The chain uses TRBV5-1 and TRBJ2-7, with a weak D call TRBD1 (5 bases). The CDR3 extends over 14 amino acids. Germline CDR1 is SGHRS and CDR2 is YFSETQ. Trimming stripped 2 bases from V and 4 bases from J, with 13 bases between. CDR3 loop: CASSFQGRGYEQYF. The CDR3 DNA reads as TGCGCCAGCAGCTTCCAGGGTAGGGGTTACGAGCAGTACTTC.

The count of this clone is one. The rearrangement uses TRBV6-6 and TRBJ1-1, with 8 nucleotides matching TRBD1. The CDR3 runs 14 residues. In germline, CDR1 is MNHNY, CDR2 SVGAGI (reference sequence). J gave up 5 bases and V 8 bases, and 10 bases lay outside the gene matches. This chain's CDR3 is CASRQTGGSTEAFF. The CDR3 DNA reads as TGTGCCAGCCGTCAAACAGGGGGGAGTACTGAAGCTTTCTTT.

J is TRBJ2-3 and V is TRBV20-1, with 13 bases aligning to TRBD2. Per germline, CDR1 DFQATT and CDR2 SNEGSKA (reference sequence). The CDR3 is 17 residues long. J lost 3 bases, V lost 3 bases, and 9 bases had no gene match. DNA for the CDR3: TGCAGTGCTAGTATGCCGACTAGCGGGGGGATGACAGATACGCAGTATTTT. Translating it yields CSASMPTSGGMTDTQYF.